The 29 T cell receptor beta chains below come from one sample, sequenced in a study of cytomegalovirus exposure and HLA in healthy donors. Amplification used 60 Vbeta primers and 13 Jbeta primers. Profiling relied on immunoSEQ multiplex PCR, and the TCRdb table lists in-frame clones only, not all of them. This table holds around 150,000 clones, around two thirds found once. Sequencing used PBMCs. All receptors derive from a man aged 25-45 years in good health and CMV-seropositive.

The chain links TRBV25-1 to TRBJ2-7, with TRBD1 matching over 7 bases. Per the germline V gene, CDR1 is MGHDK and CDR2 is SYGVNS. After removal of 8 bases from V and 3 bases from J, the junction contained 10 bases not matched to a gene. CDR3 length equals 14 residues. CDR3 in DNA: TGTGCCAGCGGGGACAGTCCGTTTGACTACGAGCAGTACTTC. It is translated as CASGDSPFDYEQYF.

The gene calls are TRBV11-2 and TRBJ1-4, with D uncertain. The CDR3 length is 18 residues. Germline values: CDR1 SGHAT, CDR2 FQNNGV. The germline V and J ends were trimmed by 2 bases and 0 bases, with 16 bases remaining between them. CDR3 residues: CASSLRGIPSATNEKLFF. CDR3 DNA: TGTGCCAGCAGCTTACGGGGTATCCCCTCTGCAACTAATGAAAAACTGTTTTTT.

This clone was seen more than once but under ten times. The chain recombines TRBV4-2 with TRBJ2-2; 13 bases are shared with TRBD2. V dropped 1 base and J dropped 7; count of bases not matched to a gene: 3. This CDR3 is 16 amino acids long. Germline V gives CDR1 LGHNA, CDR2 YNFKEQ. The CDR3 DNA sequence: TGTGCCAGCAGCCAAGGTGGGACTAGCGGGATCGGGGAGCTGTTTTTT. This translates into CASSQGGTSGIGELFF.

The chain links TRBV13 to TRBJ2-1; maybe TRBD2 (6 bases). The germline V and J ends were trimmed by 11 bases and 0 bases, with 17 bases remaining between them. Germline CDR1 PRHDT, CDR2 FYEKMQ (reference sequence). CDR3 length equals 15 residues. The CDR3 here is CAGSSARSSYNEQFF. CDR3 bases: TGTGCCGGGTCTAGCGCCCGTAGCTCCTACAATGAGCAGTTCTTC.

The J gene is TRBJ1-5, the V gene TRBV2, with TRBD1 matching 9 bases. V lost 5 bases and J lost 6; bases outside the gene matches: 8. The CDR3 length is 15 residues. Germline V gene lookup returns CDR1 SNHLY and CDR2 FYNNEI. The CDR3 region has the DNA TGTGCCAGCAGTCCCACAGGGGGCGCGGGTCAGCCCCAGCATTTT. This encodes CASSPTGGAGQPQHF.

The chain has TRBV27 and TRBJ2-3; 9 bases fit TRBD1. Germline loops: CDR1 MNHEY, CDR2 SMNVEV (reference sequence). The CDR3 spans 15 residues. The junction had 11 bases not matched to a gene; V was cut back by 8 bases and J by 5 bases. Here the CDR3 reads CASWGQGPKRDTQYF. The CDR3 DNA sequence: TGTGCCAGCTGGGGACAGGGCCCGAAGAGAGATACGCAGTATTTT.

Only one count was recorded for this clone. This rearrangement joins TRBV6-5 to TRBJ1-3, with 9 nucleotides matching TRBD1. CDR3 length: 12 residues. Germline-derived CDR1 and CDR2 are MNHEY and SVGAGI. V was pared by 8 bases and J by 7 bases, with 3 bases of the junction left unmatched. The CDR3 nucleotides are TGTGCCAGCGGGACAGGGAGTAACACCATATATTTT. Its protein product is CASGTGSNTIYF.

This rearrangement joins TRBV5-1 to TRBJ2-7, with TRBD2 identical over 10 bases. Losses at the gene ends were 4 bases for V and 3 bases for J; bases not matched to a gene: 10. The CDR3 runs to 16 residues. CDR1 and CDR2 (germline): SGHRS, YFSETQ. CDR3 bases: TGCGCCAGCAGCCAGGAGGGGACTAGCGTGTTCTACGAGCAGTACTTC. The encoded protein is CASSQEGTSVFYEQYF. The variable domain in full, with the rest retrieved from reference TRBV5-1 and TRBJ2-7, is KAGVTQTPRYLIKTRGQQVTLSCSPISGHRSVSWYQQTPGQGLQFLFEYFSETQRNKGNFPGRFSGRQFSNSRSEMNVSTLELGDSALYLCASSQEGTSVFYEQYFGPGTRLTVT.

The rearrangement joins TRBV5-1 to TRBJ1-2; 7 bases are shared with TRBD1. The J segment lost 7 bases and the V segment lost 0 bases, leaving 0 bases of the junction unmatched. The CDR3 extends over 12 amino acids. The germline V gene encodes CDR1 SGHRS and CDR2 YFSETQ. The CDR3 sequence: CASSLDRGGYTF. CDR3 coding DNA: TGCGCCAGCAGCTTGGACAGGGGTGGCTACACCTTC.

Only a few counts were recorded for this clone. The chain links TRBV7-8 to TRBJ2-1; 11 nucleotides align to TRBD2. Losses at the gene ends were 5 bases for V and 8 bases for J; bases not matched to a gene: 14. CDR1 SGHVS and CDR2 FQNEAQ come from the germline V gene. The CDR3 has 17 residues. CDR3 sequence (DNA): TGTGCCAGCAGCCCTCACCTTACTAGCGGGAGTTTCTATGAGCAGTTCTTC. Amino acids: CASSPHLTSGSFYEQFF.

V usage is TRBV9 and J usage is TRBJ1-3, with unresolved D. The V gene's germline CDR1 is SGDLS and CDR2 YYNGEE. The CDR3 sequence is 14 residues long. The V end lost 4 bases, the J end lost 2 bases, and 10 bases lay between the germline ends. The CDR3 protein is CASSPQVTGNTIYF. CDR3 coding DNA: TGTGCCAGCAGCCCCCAGGTAACTGGAAACACCATATATTTT.

This clone was recorded only once. The chain combines TRBV5-4 with TRBJ2-1; 13 positions agree with TRBD2. Unmatched junction bases numbered 1, after V lost 4 bases and J lost 3 bases. There are 15 residues in the CDR3. CDR1 and CDR2 (germline): SGHNT, YYREEE (reference sequence). In DNA form, the CDR3 reads TGTGCCAGCAGCGGGACTAGCGGGAACTACAATGAGCAGTTCTTC. The encoded protein is CASSGTSGNYNEQFF.

This rearrangement joins TRBV18 to TRBJ2-5; 8 bases map to TRBD2. The CDR3 extends over 16 amino acids. J gave up 5 bases and V 3 bases, and 11 bases lay outside the gene matches. Germline CDR1 KGHSH, CDR2 LQKENI. The CDR3 spells CASSPTSGDGGETQYF. CDR3 sequence (DNA): TGTGCCAGCTCACCCACTAGCGGCGACGGCGGGGAGACCCAGTACTTC.

The rearrangement uses TRBV5-1 and TRBJ2-7; tentatively, D is TRBD2 (5 bases). Per the germline V gene, CDR1 is SGHRS and CDR2 is YFSETQ. CDR3 length: 12 residues. Trimming took 4 bases from V and 0 from J, leaving 5 bases between them. CDR3 coding DNA: TGCGCCAGCAGCACTAGCTCCTACGAGCAGTACTTC. Translating it yields CASSTSSYEQYF.

The V and J genes are TRBV28 and TRBJ2-7; tentatively, D is TRBD2 (7 bases). Trimming shortened V by 8 bases and J by 4 bases, and 30 bases separated the two germline ends. The CDR3 is 18 amino acids. Germline CDR1 and CDR2: MDHEN and SYDVKM. The CDR3 loop reads CASQLQEGGESFLYEQYF. DNA of the CDR3: TGTGCCAGCCAACTTCAAGAGGGGGGGGAAAGCTTCCTTTACGAGCAGTACTTC.

In this sample, this clone turned up a few times. CDR3 DNA: TGCGCCAGCAGCACAGTCGGGGCAGGGGGAAACGAGCAGTACTTC. Translation gives CASSTVGAGGNEQYF. The chain joins TRBV5-1 to TRBJ2-7; 7 bases map to TRBD1. Germline assignment: CDR1 SGHRS and CDR2 YFSETQ. After removal of 4 bases from V and 5 bases from J, the junction contained 12 bases not matched to a gene. This CDR3 has 15 amino acids. Variable domain in full (rest from reference TRBV5-1 and TRBJ2-7): KAGVTQTPRYLIKTRGQQVTLSCSPISGHRSVSWYQQTPGQGLQFLFEYFSETQRNKGNFPGRFSGRQFSNSRSEMNVSTLELGDSALYLCASSTVGAGGNEQYFGPGTRLTVT.

This chain links TRBV9 with TRBJ1-4; D gene uncertain. Germline V CDR1 and CDR2: SGDLS, YYNGEE. V was shortened by 7 bases and J by 4 bases, with 17 bases between the two germline ends. The CDR3 totals 15 residues. This chain's CDR3 is CASAPPSPFNEKLFF. CDR3 coding DNA: TGTGCCAGCGCCCCACCGAGTCCATTTAATGAAAAACTGTTTTTT.

The V and J genes are TRBV27 and TRBJ2-3, with TRBD1 matching over 8 bases. Germline CDR1 is MNHEY and CDR2 is SMNVEV (reference sequence). J gave up 3 bases and V 3 bases, and 5 bases lay outside the gene matches. CDR3 length: 15 amino acids. CDR3 in amino acids: CASSLGQARTDTQYF. The CDR3, as DNA: TGTGCCAGCAGTTTGGGACAGGCTCGAACAGATACGCAGTATTTT.

This chain connects TRBV27 to TRBJ1-2, with D possibly matching TRBD1 (5 bases). The CDR3 is made up of 15 amino acids. Trimming removed 5 bases from V and 3 bases from J, with 16 bases in between. The germline V gene encodes CDR1 MNHEY and CDR2 SMNVEV (reference sequence). The CDR3 is CASSPSPGIDYGYTF. CDR3 coding DNA: TGTGCCAGCAGTCCTTCCCCAGGGATCGACTATGGCTACACCTTC.

Only a few counts were recorded for this clone. This chain connects TRBV9 to TRBJ2-1; 10 bases fit TRBD2. Trimming took 3 bases from V and 2 from J; bases not matched to a gene: 8. CDR1 SGDLS and CDR2 YYNGEE come from the germline V gene. This CDR3 is built from 17 residues. This chain's CDR3 is CASSGVVGLAAYNEQFF. DNA of the CDR3: TGTGCCAGCAGCGGAGTCGTCGGACTAGCGGCCTACAATGAGCAGTTCTTC. The full variable domain, its missing parts supplied by reference TRBV9 and TRBJ2-1, is DSGVTQTPKHLITATGQRVTLRCSPRSGDLSVYWYQQSLDQGLQFLIQYYNGEERAKGNILERFSAQQFPDLHSELNLSSLELGDSALYFCASSGVVGLAAYNEQFFGPGTRLTVL.

The V call is TRBV21-1, the J call TRBJ2-7; no check of the table's D call, TRBD2, against the DNA was made. TRBV21-1 is tagged as a pseudogene. The CDR3 extends over 12 amino acids. Here the CDR3 DNA reads TGTGCCAGCAGCAAAACTAGTAGCGAGCAGTACTTC. Translated, it gives CASSKTSSEQYF.

This clone was picked up a small number of times. The CDR3 sequence is CASSDGLLNTEAFF. The CDR3, as DNA: TGTGCCAGCAGCGATGGGCTCTTGAACACTGAAGCTTTCTTT. V gene TRBV25-1 combines with J gene TRBJ1-1; D is unclear. This CDR3 comprises 14 residues. CDR1 MGHDK and CDR2 SYGVNS come from the germline V gene. V dropped 6 bases and J dropped 0 bases, with 11 bases sitting between them.

The chain combines TRBV19 with TRBJ1-1; 7 bases line up with TRBD1. The V gene's germline CDR1 is LNHDA and CDR2 SQIVND (reference sequence). V lost 8 bases and J lost 4; bases outside the gene matches: 4. The CDR3 consists of 12 residues. In nucleotides, the CDR3 is TGTGCCAGTTCTACAGGGGCCACTGAAGCTTTCTTT. Its translation is CASSTGATEAFF. The full variable domain, completed using reference TRBV19 and TRBJ1-1, is DGGITQSPKYLFRKEGQNVTLSCEQNLNHDAMYWYRQDPGQGLRLIYYSQIVNDFQKGDIAEGYSVSREKKESFPLTVTSAQKNPTAFYLCASSTGATEAFFGQGTRLTVV.

The V and J genes are TRBV7-9 and TRBJ1-2; D not resolved. CDR3 size: 13 residues. The ends were cut back, 1 base at V and 4 bases at J, with 7 bases in the middle. From germline, CDR1 is SEHNR and CDR2 FQNEAQ (reference sequence). The CDR3 DNA is TGTGCCAGCAGCTTAGAGTCAGGCTATGGCTACACCTTC. Residues: CASSLESGYGYTF.

The chain has TRBV6-1 and TRBJ1-5, with D maybe TRBD1 (5 bases). CDR3 length: 16 amino acids. In germline, CDR1 is MNHNS, CDR2 SASEGT. V dropped 2 bases and J dropped 6 bases, with 17 bases sitting between them. The CDR3 loop is CASSEPGQERGQPQHF. The CDR3 DNA reads TGTGCCAGCAGTGAACCTGGGCAGGAAAGGGGTCAGCCCCAGCATTTT.

This chain joins TRBV7-9 and TRBJ1-1; D is possibly TRBD1 (5 bases). V lost 2 bases to trimming and J lost 7 bases, with 14 bases between them. The CDR3 sequence is 14 residues long. The germline gives CDR1 SEHNR, CDR2 FQNEAQ (reference sequence). This CDR3 reads CASSLRGAGDEAFF. For the CDR3, the DNA is TGTGCCAGCAGCTTAAGGGGCGCTGGTGATGAAGCTTTCTTT.

The rearrangement links TRBV27 to TRBJ1-2, with D possibly TRBD1 on 5 matching bases. This CDR3 has 15 amino acids. V was clipped by 1 base and J by 5 bases, with 14 bases between them. Germline CDR1 reads MNHEY; CDR2 reads SMNVEV (reference sequence). The CDR3 bases are TGTGCCAGCAGTTTATTCGCGGGGGGGATATATGGCTACACCTTC. Translation gives CASSLFAGGIYGYTF.

This clone occurred a few times. The chain links TRBV7-2 to TRBJ2-7; 7 nucleotides agree with TRBD2. V was clipped by 5 bases and J by 5 bases; unmatched bases: 9. The V gene's germline CDR1 is SGHTA and CDR2 FQGNSA. The CDR3 runs 14 residues. The CDR3 reads CASSRIAGEDEQYF. The CDR3 nucleotides are TGTGCCAGCAGCCGCATTGCGGGAGAGGACGAGCAGTACTTC.

The chain combines TRBV9 with TRBJ2-7; 7 bases map to TRBD1. CDR3 size: 13 residues. Trimming removed 2 bases from V and 6 bases from J; junction bases left unmatched: 5. Germline values: CDR1 SGDLS, CDR2 YYNGEE. CDR3 DNA sequence: TGTGCCAGCAGCGTCGGGACAGCCGGCGAGCAGTACTTC. Amino acid sequence: CASSVGTAGEQYF.